This T cell receptor (beta chain) comes out of a study of blood T cells in healthy people across ages. General study results and limits: Long-lived donors had more naive CD4+ cells and higher diversity than aged donors.

Using a J-beta primer mix together with a sample-barcoded 5' primer, a second PCR was run for about 6 to 12 cycles. A single record per CDR3 protein comes from TCRdb applying MiXCR to the 5' RACE reads. The sample has roughly 680,000 distinct CDR3 sequences, more than 40% seen once. Germline lookup yields CDR1 SGDLS and CDR2 YYNGEE. CDR3 size: 15 residues. Trimming removed 3 bases from V and 7 bases from J; junction bases left unmatched: 12. Turning to this clonotype: Antigen specificity is unknown.

The sequenced sample was blood. This sequence joins TRBV9 and TRBJ1-1; 7 bases are a match to TRBD1. The sequence came from a woman aged 55-69 years in good health. CDR3 loop: CASSGGAPGQNEAFF. The DNA for the CDR3 is TGTGCCAGCAGCGGAGGCGCCCCGGGACAGAATGAAGCTTTCTTT.